The clone carrying this T cell receptor (beta chain) was counted once. The antigen remains unidentified. This sample was taken from a study of Tregs in tolerant kidney transplant recipients. Study results and caveats: Donor-specific Treg expansion exceeded global Treg expansion in tolerant patients, suggesting antigen drive. Biological reproducibility was not directly addressed, but technical replication error appeared minimal. Validation in larger populations is needed because few patients were studied.

Mixed chimerism was transient after nonmyeloablative marrow transplants from related graft donors. Unstimulated regulatory T cells (CD4+CD25+CD127-), CD4+CD25- non-regulatory cells, CD4 and CD8 cells were FACS-sorted from thawed PBMCs. CDR3 length equals 14 residues. Germline CDR1 MNHEY, CDR2 SVGAGI. V lost 2 bases and J lost 5, with 9 bases in between. TCRdb's table, derived via immunoSEQ multiplex PCR, lists solely in-frame clones and lacks some. This table has roughly 80,000 clones, about 91% appearing once. This TCR came from a human patient who received a combined kidney and bone marrow transplant. Some T cells may be provided by the graft donor. This sequence joins TRBV6-5 and TRBJ2-2, with D possibly TRBD2 on 6 matching bases. Material: CD4+ T cells from blood (PBMCs), obtained 24 months after the transplant. In DNA form, the CDR3 reads TGTGCCAGCAGTTACGGGGGACTTACCGGGGAGCTGTTTTTT. It is translated as CASSYGGLTGELFF.